One T cell receptor (beta chain) is described in this entry. As yet, its antigen is unknown. These data belong to a study of immune evolution from preneoplasia to lung adenocarcinoma. Generated by immunoSEQ multiplex PCR, the TCRdb table keeps only in-frame clones and is missing some. This sample carries approximately 7,000 clones, roughly 80% of them seen once, and the ten largest clones take under 4.5%. Study-level points and caveats: From normal lung to invasive adenocarcinoma, top clone frequencies appeared to decrease.

Resections took place in Japan or China from about 2013 to 2017. Two lung cancer pathologists independently confirmed each histologic diagnosis. This receptor was obtained from a person aged 55 to 75 with lung adenocarcinoma. The sample was FFPE invasive lung adenocarcinoma tissue.

As DNA, the CDR3 is TGTGCCAGCAGCCCCCGACTAGCGGGAGGGCCTGCTCAAGAGACCCAGTACTTC. Protein sequence: CASSPRLAGGPAQETQYF. The chain employs TRBV7-3 and TRBJ2-5; TRBD2 agrees at 14 bases. CDR3 length: 18 residues. V trimming: 5 bases; J trimming: 2 bases; junction bases outside the gene matches: 10. Looked up from germline, CDR1 is SGHTA and CDR2 is FQGTGA. The full variable domain, completed using reference TRBV7-3 and TRBJ2-5, is GAGVSQTPSNKVTEKGKYVELRCDPISGHTALYWYRQSLGQGPEFLIYFQGTGAADDSGLPNDRFFAVRPEGSVSTLKIQRTERGDSAVYLCASSPRLAGGPAQETQYFGPGTRLLVL.